This passage covers 17 T cell receptor beta chains from one sample sequenced in a study of blood T cell repertoires in COVID-19. Assay used: immunoSEQ multiplex PCR; TCRdb lists only in-frame clones, some missing. The sample has a few hundred thousand clones; more than 70% are singletons. Sequenced: peripheral blood. All receptors derive from a woman in her 50s with acute or convalescent COVID-19.

The chain has TRBV5-5 and TRBJ2-7; 8 bases are shared with TRBD1. Germline V lookup: CDR1 SGHKS, CDR2 YYEKEE (reference sequence). The CDR3 is made up of 15 amino acids. Trimming cost V 1 base and J 0 bases; bases outside gene matches: 3. Here the CDR3 DNA reads TGTGCCAGCAGCTTGAGAACAGGGGGCTCCTACGAGCAGTACTTC. This sequence encodes CASSLRTGGSYEQYF. The entire variable domain, with the rest obtained from reference TRBV5-5 and TRBJ2-7, is as follows: DAGVTQSPTHLIKTRGQQVTLRCSPISGHKSVSWYQQVLGQGPQFIFQYYEKEERGRGNFPDRFSARQFPNYSSELNVNALLLGDSALYLCASSLRTGGSYEQYFGPGTRLTVT.

This chain connects TRBV6-1 to TRBJ1-6; D unresolved. This CDR3 contains 16 residues. CDR1 is MNHNS, CDR2 SASEGT, per germline. V was clipped by 4 bases and J by 0 bases, with 10 bases between them. As DNA, the CDR3 is TGTGCCAGCAGTGCCGGACTCAGCTCCTATAATTCACCCCTCCACTTT. It specifies CASSAGLSSYNSPLHF.

The V call is TRBV7-2, the J call TRBJ1-1, with 8 bases that match TRBD1. V trimming: 1 base; J trimming: 0 bases; junction bases outside the gene matches: 4. The CDR3 runs 16 residues. Germline CDR1 and CDR2: SGHTA and FQGNSA. CDR3 residues: CASSLEGRGLNTEAFF. DNA for the CDR3: TGTGCCAGCAGCTTAGAGGGCAGGGGGCTGAACACTGAAGCTTTCTTT. Looking up the rest from reference TRBV7-2 and TRBJ1-1 gives the full variable domain: GAGVSQSPSNKVTEKGKDVELRCDPISGHTALYWYRQSLGQGLEFLIYFQGNSAPDKSGLPSDRFSAERTGGSVSTLTIQRTQQEDSAVYLCASSLEGRGLNTEAFFGQGTRLTVV.

V is TRBV2 and J is TRBJ2-5, with a weak D call TRBD1 (6 bases). V gave up 8 bases and J gave up 2 bases, with 6 bases separating them. CDR1 and CDR2 (germline): SNHLY, FYNNEI. The CDR3 has 11 amino acids. The CDR3 loop is CASGQQETQYF. CDR3 sequence (DNA): TGTGCCAGCGGACAGCAAGAGACCCAGTACTTC. The full variable domain, completed using reference TRBV2 and TRBJ2-5, is EPEVTQTPSHQVTQMGQEVILRCVPISNHLYFYWYRQILGQKVEFLVSFYNNEISEKSEIFDDQFSVERPDGSNFTLKIRSTKLEDSAMYFCASGQQETQYFGPGTRLLVL.

The rearrangement joins TRBV28 to TRBJ1-4, with no clear D. Germline V gives CDR1 MDHEN, CDR2 SYDVKM. The V end was cut by 2 bases, the J end by 14 bases, with 9 bases between. The CDR3 runs 11 residues. This CDR3 is CASSLRQQLFF. CDR3 sequence (DNA): TGTGCCAGCAGTTTACGACAACAGCTGTTTTTT.

The gene calls are TRBV9 and TRBJ2-1, with D perhaps TRBD2 (6 bases). V lost 1 base and J 5 bases, leaving 16 bases between the germline ends. Germline V gene data show CDR1 as SGDLS and CDR2 as YYNGEE. CDR3 size: 16 residues. Here the CDR3 reads CASSVSGSGRNNEQFF. CDR3 nucleotide sequence: TGTGCCAGCAGCGTATCTGGGAGCGGGCGTAACAATGAGCAGTTCTTC.

This chain uses TRBV6-5 with TRBJ2-1; D is possibly TRBD2 (5 bases). The germline CDR1 and CDR2 sequences are MNHEY and SVGAGI. The CDR3 length is 12 residues. The V and J ends lost 5 bases and 5 bases respectively, with 7 bases between them. The CDR3 DNA follows: TGTGCCAGCAGTCCCGGGAACAATGAGCAGTTCTTC. Amino acids: CASSPGNNEQFF.

The sample holds one count of this clone. The chain carries TRBV27 and TRBJ2-6, with D tentatively TRBD1 (5 bases). There are 19 residues in the CDR3. With 2 bases removed from V and 0 bases from J, the gap between germline ends came to 17 bases. The V gene's germline CDR1 is MNHEY and CDR2 SMNVEV (reference sequence). The CDR3 here is CASSLLGHLQISGANVLTF. CDR3 DNA sequence: TGTGCCAGCAGTTTACTTGGACACCTACAAATCTCTGGGGCCAACGTCCTGACTTTC.

The chain couples TRBV23-1 to TRBJ2-1; TRBD2 aligns across 8 bases. TRBV23-1 is filed as an ORF, its function uncertain. The CDR3 covers 18 residues. J was trimmed by 0 bases and V by 6 bases; bases with no gene match: 13. For the CDR3, the DNA is TGCGCCAGCAGGCCCGTAGCGGGGAAAAAAAGCTCCTACAATGAGCAGTTCTTC. It specifies CASRPVAGKKSSYNEQFF.

V is TRBV6-5 and J is TRBJ2-1; possible D gene TRBD1, 7 bases. The CDR3 is 14 residues long. Trimming cost V 2 bases and J 5 bases, with 10 bases left between them. Per the germline V gene, CDR1 is MNHEY and CDR2 is SVGAGI. The DNA for the CDR3 is TGTGCCAGCAGTTACGACAGGGAGGACAATGAGCAGTTCTTC. This sequence encodes CASSYDREDNEQFF.

V and J are TRBV11-1 and TRBJ2-3, with 10 positions matching TRBD2. CDR1 and CDR2 (germline): SGHAT, FQDESV (reference sequence). After removal of 3 bases from V and 4 bases from J, the junction contained 4 bases not matched to a gene. The CDR3 covers 15 residues. The CDR3 region is CASSFLAGGPDTQYF. The CDR3 DNA reads TGTGCCAGCAGCTTCTTAGCGGGAGGACCAGATACGCAGTATTTT.

The rearrangement links TRBV6-4 to TRBJ2-3; tentatively, D is TRBD2 (6 bases). The CDR3 covers 15 residues. The V gene's germline CDR1 is MRHNA and CDR2 SNTAGT. Trimming stripped 2 bases from V and 5 bases from J, with 14 bases between. This chain's CDR3 is CASSDRAGGGDTQYF. CDR3 in DNA: TGTGCCAGCAGTGACCGAGCCGGGGGTGGAGATACGCAGTATTTT.

This chain links TRBV6-5 with TRBJ1-1, with 7 bases aligning to TRBD1. V lost 8 bases, J lost 3 bases, and 6 bases stayed unmatched. CDR1 and CDR2 (germline): MNHEY, SVGAGI. This CDR3 comprises 13 residues. The CDR3 loop is CASARQGYTEAFF. In nucleotides, the CDR3 is TGTGCCAGCGCCAGACAGGGCTACACTGAAGCTTTCTTT.

V and J are TRBV28 and TRBJ2-7; 9 bases line up with TRBD2. Germline V lookup: CDR1 MDHEN, CDR2 SYDVKM. With 7 bases clipped from V and 2 bases from J, the junction kept 6 bases outside the gene matches. The CDR3 consists of 14 residues. The CDR3 spells CASMALAGAYEQYF. The DNA for the CDR3 is TGTGCCAGCATGGCACTAGCGGGTGCCTACGAGCAGTACTTC.

The chain has TRBV29-1 and TRBJ2-7, with D perhaps TRBD2 (5 bases). CDR3 size: 15 residues. V shed 3 bases and J shed 0 bases, with 15 bases lying between them. From germline, CDR1 is SQVTM and CDR2 ANQGSEA. The DNA of the CDR3 is TGCAGCGTTGATCTCCAGAGGCGGGCCTCCTACGAGCAGTACTTC. This sequence encodes CSVDLQRRASYEQYF.

The chain is built from TRBV11-3 and TRBJ2-7; possible D gene TRBD1, 5 bases. Per the germline V gene, CDR1 is SGHNT and CDR2 is YENEEA. This CDR3 contains 17 residues. V lost 6 bases and J 9 bases, leaving 30 bases between the germline ends. The CDR3 protein is CASSLPDEVPGPVGQYF. CDR3 sequence (DNA): TGTGCCAGCAGTCTACCGGACGAAGTCCCAGGGCCGGTGGGGCAGTACTTC.

CDR3: CASARTGTGYYEQYF. CDR3 nucleotide sequence: TGTGCCAGCGCTCGTACCGGGACAGGGTACTACGAGCAGTACTTC. V usage is TRBV2 and J usage is TRBJ2-7; 9 bases fit TRBD1. The CDR3 runs 15 residues. Germline-derived CDR1 and CDR2 are SNHLY and FYNNEI. V dropped 8 bases and J dropped 3; count of bases not matched to a gene: 11.